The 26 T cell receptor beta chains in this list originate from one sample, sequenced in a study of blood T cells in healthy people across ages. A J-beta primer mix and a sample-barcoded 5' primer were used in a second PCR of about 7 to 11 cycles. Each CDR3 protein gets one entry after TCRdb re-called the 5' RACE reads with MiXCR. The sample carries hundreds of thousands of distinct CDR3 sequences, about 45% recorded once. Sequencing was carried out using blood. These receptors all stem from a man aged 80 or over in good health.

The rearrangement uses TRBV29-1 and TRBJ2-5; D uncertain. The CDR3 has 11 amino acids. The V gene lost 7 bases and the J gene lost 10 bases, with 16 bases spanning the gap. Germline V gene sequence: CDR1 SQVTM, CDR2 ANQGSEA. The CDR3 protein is CSGSSAKIQYF. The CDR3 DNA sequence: TGCAGCGGCTCGAGCGCGAAGATCCAGTACTTC.

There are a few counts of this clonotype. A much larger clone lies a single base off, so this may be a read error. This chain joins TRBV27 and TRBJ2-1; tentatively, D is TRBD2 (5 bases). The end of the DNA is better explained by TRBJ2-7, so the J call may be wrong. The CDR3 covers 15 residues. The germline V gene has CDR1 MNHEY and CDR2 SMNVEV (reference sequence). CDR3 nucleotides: TGTGCCAGCAGTTGGGTCTCGGGATGGTACAATGAGCAGTACTTC. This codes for CASSWVSGWYNEQYF.

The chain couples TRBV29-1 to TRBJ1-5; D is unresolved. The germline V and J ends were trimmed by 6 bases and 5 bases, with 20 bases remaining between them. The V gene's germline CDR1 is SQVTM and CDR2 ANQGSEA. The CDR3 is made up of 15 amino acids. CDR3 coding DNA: TGCAGCGTGTCGATCGTGAAGGGAGAGGATCAGCCCCAGCATTTT. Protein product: CSVSIVKGEDQPQHF.

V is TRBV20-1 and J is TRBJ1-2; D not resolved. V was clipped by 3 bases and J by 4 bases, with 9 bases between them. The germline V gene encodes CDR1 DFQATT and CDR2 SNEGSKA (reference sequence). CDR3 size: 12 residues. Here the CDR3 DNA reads TGCAGTGCTAGTCAAAGAGGCTATGGCTACACCTTC. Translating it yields CSASQRGYGYTF.

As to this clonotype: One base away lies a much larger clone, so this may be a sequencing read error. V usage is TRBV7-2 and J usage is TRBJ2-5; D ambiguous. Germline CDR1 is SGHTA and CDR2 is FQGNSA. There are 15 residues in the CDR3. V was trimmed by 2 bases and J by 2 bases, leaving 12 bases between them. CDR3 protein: CTSSLQVSLQETQYF. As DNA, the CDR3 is TGTACCAGCAGCTTACAGGTGTCCTTACAAGAGACCCAGTACTTC.

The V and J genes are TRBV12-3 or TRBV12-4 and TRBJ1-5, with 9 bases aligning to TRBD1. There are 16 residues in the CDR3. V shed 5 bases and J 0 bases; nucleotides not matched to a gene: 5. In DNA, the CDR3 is TGTGCCAGCAGTGTAGACAGGGGGTATAGCAATCAGCCCCAGCATTTT. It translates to CASSVDRGYSNQPQHF.

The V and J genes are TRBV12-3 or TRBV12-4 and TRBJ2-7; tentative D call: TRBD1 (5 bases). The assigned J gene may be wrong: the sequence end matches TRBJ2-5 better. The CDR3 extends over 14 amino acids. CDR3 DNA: TGTGCCAGCAGTGAACAGGTCGAGGTAGAGACCCAGTACTTC. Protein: CASSEQVEVETQYF.

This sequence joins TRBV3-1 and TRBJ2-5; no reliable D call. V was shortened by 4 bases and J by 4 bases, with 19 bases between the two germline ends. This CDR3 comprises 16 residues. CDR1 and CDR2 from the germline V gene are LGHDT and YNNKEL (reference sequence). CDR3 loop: CASSPGPPMRSETQYF. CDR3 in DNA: TGTGCCAGCAGCCCTGGGCCGCCCATGAGGTCAGAGACCCAGTACTTC.

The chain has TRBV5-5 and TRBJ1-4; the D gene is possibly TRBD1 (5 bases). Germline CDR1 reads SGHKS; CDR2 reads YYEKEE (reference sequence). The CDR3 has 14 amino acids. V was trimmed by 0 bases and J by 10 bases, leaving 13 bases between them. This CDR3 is CASSLEGVWGKLFF. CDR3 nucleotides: TGTGCCAGCAGCTTGGAAGGGGTCTGGGGAAAACTGTTTTTT.

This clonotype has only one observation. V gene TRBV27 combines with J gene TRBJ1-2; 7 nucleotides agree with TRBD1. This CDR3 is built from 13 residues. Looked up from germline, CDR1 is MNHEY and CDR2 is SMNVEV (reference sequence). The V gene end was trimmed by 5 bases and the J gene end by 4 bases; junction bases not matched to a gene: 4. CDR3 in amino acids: CASSPAGGYGYTF. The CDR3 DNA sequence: TGTGCCAGCAGTCCCGCAGGGGGCTATGGCTACACCTTC.

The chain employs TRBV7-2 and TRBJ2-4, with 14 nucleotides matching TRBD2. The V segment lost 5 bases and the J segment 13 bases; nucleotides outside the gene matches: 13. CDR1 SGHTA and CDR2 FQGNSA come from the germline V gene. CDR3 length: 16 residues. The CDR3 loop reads CASSPRTSGGYNEQYF. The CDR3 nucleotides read TGTGCCAGCAGCCCCCGGACTAGCGGGGGGTACAATGAGCAGTACTTC.

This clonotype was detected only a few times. The CDR3 DNA follows: TGCGCCAGCAGCTTAACTAATTTTTTCTACGAGCAGTACTTC. As protein: CASSLTNFFYEQYF. The chain couples TRBV5-1 to TRBJ2-7; D is unclear. The CDR3 is made up of 14 amino acids. V was trimmed by 2 bases and J by 3 bases, leaving 12 bases between them. Germline V gene data show CDR1 as SGHRS and CDR2 as YFSETQ.

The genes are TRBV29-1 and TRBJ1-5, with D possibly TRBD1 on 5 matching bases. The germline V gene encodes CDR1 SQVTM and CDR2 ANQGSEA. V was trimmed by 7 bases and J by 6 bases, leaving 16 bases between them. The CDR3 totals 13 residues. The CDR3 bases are TGCAGCGCTAGGCAGGGAGTAGGTCAGCCCCAGCATTTT. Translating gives CSARQGVGQPQHF. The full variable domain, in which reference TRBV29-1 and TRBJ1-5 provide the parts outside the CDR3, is SAVISQKPSRDICQRGTSLTIQCQVDSQVTMMFWYRQQPGQSLTLIATANQGSEATYESGFVIDKFPISRPNLTFSTLTVSNMSPEDSSIYLCSARQGVGQPQHFGDGTRLSIL.

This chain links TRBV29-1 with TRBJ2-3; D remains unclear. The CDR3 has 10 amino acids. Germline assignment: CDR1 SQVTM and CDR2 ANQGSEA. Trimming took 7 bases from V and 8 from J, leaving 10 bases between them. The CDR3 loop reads CSGVWATQYF. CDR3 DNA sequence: TGCAGCGGGGTGTGGGCTACGCAGTATTTT.

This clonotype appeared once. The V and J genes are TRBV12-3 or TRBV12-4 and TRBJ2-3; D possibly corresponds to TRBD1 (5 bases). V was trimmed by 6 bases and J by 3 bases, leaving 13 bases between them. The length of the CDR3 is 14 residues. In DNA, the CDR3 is TGTGCCAGCAGGCTACAGGTTCCGACAGATACGCAGTATTTT. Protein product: CASRLQVPTDTQYF.

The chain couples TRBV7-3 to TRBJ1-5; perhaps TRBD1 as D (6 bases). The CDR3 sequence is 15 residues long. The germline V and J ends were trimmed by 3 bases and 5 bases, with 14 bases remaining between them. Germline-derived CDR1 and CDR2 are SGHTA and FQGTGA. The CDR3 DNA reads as TGTGCCAGCAGCTTCCCGGGGGCGAACGATCAGCCCCAGCATTTT. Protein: CASSFPGANDQPQHF.

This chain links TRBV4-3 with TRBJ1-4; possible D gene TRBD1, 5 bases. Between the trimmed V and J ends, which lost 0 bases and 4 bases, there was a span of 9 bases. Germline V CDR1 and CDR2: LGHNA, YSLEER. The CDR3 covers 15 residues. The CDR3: CASSQDRVVNEKLFF. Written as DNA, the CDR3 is TGCGCCAGCAGCCAAGACAGGGTTGTTAATGAAAAACTGTTTTTT.

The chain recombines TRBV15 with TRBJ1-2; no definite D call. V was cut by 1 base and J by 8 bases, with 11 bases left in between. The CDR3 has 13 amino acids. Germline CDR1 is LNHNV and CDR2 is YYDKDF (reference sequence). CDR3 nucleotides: TGTGCCACCAGCAGAGTGTCGGGGAGCGGCTACACCTTC. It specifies CATSRVSGSGYTF.

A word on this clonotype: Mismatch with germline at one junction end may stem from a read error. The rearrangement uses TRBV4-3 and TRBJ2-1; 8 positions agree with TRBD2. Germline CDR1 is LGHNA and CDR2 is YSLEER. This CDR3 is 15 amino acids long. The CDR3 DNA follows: TGCGCCAGCAGCCAAGAACTAGCGGCCTACAGTGAGCAGTTCTTC. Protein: CASSQELAAYSEQFF.

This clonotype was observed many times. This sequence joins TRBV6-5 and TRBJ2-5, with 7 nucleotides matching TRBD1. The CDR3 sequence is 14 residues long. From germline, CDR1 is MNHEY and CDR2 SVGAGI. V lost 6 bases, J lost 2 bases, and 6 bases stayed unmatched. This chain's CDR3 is CASSSGTVQETQYF. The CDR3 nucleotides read TGTGCCAGCAGCTCCGGGACAGTACAAGAGACCCAGTACTTC.

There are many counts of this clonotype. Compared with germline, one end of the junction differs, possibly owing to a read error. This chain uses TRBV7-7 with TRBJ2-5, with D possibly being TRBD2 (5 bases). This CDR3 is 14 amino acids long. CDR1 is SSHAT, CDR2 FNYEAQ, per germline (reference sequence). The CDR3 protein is CASSLGLGVETQYF. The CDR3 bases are TGTGCTAGCAGCTTAGGTTTGGGAGTAGAGACCCAGTACTTC.

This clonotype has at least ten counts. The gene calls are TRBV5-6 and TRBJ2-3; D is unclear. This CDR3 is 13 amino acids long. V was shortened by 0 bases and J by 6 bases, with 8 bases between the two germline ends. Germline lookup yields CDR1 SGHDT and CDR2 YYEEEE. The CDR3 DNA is TGTGCCAGCAGCTTGGGGGCCGTCGATACGCAGTATTTT. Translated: CASSLGAVDTQYF.

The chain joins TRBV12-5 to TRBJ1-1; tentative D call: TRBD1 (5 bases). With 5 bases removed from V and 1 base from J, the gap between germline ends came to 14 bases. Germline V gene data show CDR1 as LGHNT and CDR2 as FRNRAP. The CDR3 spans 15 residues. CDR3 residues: CASGQRGLKNTEAFF. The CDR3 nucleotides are TGTGCTAGTGGTCAGCGGGGACTCAAGAACACTGAAGCTTTCTTT.

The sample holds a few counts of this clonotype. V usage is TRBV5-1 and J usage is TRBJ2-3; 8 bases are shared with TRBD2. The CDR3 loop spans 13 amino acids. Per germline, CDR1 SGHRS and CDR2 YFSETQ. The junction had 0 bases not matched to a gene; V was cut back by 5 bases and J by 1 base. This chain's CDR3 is CASRREGTDTQYF. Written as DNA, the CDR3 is TGCGCCAGCAGGCGGGAGGGCACAGATACGCAGTATTTT. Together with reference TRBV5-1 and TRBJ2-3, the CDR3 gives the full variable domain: KAGVTQTPRYLIKTRGQQVTLSCSPISGHRSVSWYQQTPGQGLQFLFEYFSETQRNKGNFPGRFSGRQFSNSRSEMNVSTLELGDSALYLCASRREGTDTQYFGPGTRLTVL.

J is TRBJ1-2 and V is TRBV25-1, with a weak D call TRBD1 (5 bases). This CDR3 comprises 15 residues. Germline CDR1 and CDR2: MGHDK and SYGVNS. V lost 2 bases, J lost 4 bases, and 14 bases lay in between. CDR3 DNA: TGTGCCAGCAGTGAAGACACAGGTCTCTTCTATGGCTACACCTTC. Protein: CASSEDTGLFYGYTF.

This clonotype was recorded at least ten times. The CDR3 is CASTSQAGGANVLTF. CDR3 in DNA: TGTGCCAGCACCTCCCAAGCTGGTGGGGCCAACGTCCTGACTTTC. V gene TRBV2 combines with J gene TRBJ2-6; D unclear. V lost 7 bases and J 3 bases, leaving 13 bases between the germline ends. CDR1 SNHLY and CDR2 FYNNEI come from the germline V gene. The CDR3 totals 15 residues.